Each of the 18 T cell receptor beta chains below was sequenced from the same sample in a study of metastatic and nonmetastatic thyroid tumors. TCRdb reprocessed the PCR reads via MiXCR. The repertoire has several thousand clones, 35% of them found once; the top ten carry 20% to 25%. Each patient came to thyroid surgery without any prior treatment (of any kind). The source material was tumor tissue. These receptor sequences come from a female donor with papillary thyroid cancer or a benign thyroid nodule (not recorded which). Some clones in this sample may be carry-over from other donors' samples.

This clone was observed a few times. This chain joins TRBV6-1 and TRBJ2-1, with D perhaps matching TRBD1 or TRBD2 (5 bases each). The CDR3 is 13 residues long. Germline loops: CDR1 MNHNS, CDR2 SASEGT. Trimming shortened V by 7 bases and J by 3 bases, and 10 bases separated the two germline ends. The CDR3 nucleotides are TGTGCCAGCACCGGGACGATCTACAATGAGCAGTTCTTC. Amino acids: CASTGTIYNEQFF.

The rearrangement links TRBV11-2 to TRBJ2-1; 7 bases fit TRBD2. Germline V gene data show CDR1 as SGHAT and CDR2 as FQNNGV. V was pared by 0 bases and J by 6 bases, with 5 bases of the junction left unmatched. The CDR3 consists of 15 residues. The CDR3 bases are TGTGCCAGCAGCTTAGAGTCGCGGGAGAGCAATGAGCAGTTCTTC. Amino acid sequence: CASSLESRESNEQFF.

The J gene is TRBJ2-2, the V gene TRBV4-3, with no clear D. Germline V gives CDR1 LGHNA, CDR2 YSLEER. V lost 0 bases, J lost 3 bases, and 14 bases lay in between. The CDR3 length is 17 residues. The CDR3 sequence: CASSQDKAASYTGELFF. The CDR3 DNA reads as TGCGCCAGCAGCCAAGATAAGGCGGCGTCGTACACCGGGGAGCTGTTTTTT.

The chain uses TRBV6-1 and TRBJ2-3, with D uncertain. CDR1 and CDR2 (germline): MNHNS, SASEGT. The CDR3 sequence is 13 residues long. Trimming removed 5 bases at V and 3 bases at J, with 9 bases between. The DNA of the CDR3 is TGTGCCAGCAGTCCCGCAGTGACAGATACGCAGTATTTT. As protein: CASSPAVTDTQYF.

There are a few counts of this clone. The junction departs from germline at one end; a sequencing error may be responsible. The genes are TRBV12-3 or TRBV12-4 and TRBJ1-2; D unclear. The CDR3 is 14 amino acids. The CDR3 DNA is TGTGCCAGCAGTCTCACGGGGTTCCTCTATGTCTACACCTTC. Translating gives CASSLTGFLYVYTF.

V is TRBV30 and J is TRBJ1-2; maybe TRBD1 (5 bases). The CDR3 spans 11 residues. The ends were cut back, 4 bases at V and 8 bases at J, with 11 bases in the middle. Germline V lookup: CDR1 GTSNPN, CDR2 SVGIG (reference sequence). The CDR3 loop is CAWKTGGGYTF. The DNA of the CDR3 is TGTGCCTGGAAAACAGGAGGAGGCTACACCTTC.

On this clone itself: Additional DNA sequences in this sample encode the identical CDR3. CDR3 sequence reads: CSAPDRGTEAFF. The CDR3 nucleotides are TGCAGTGCCCCGGACCGGGGCACTGAAGCTTTCTTT. The rearrangement uses TRBV20-1 and TRBJ1-1; D not certain. Germline CDR1 reads DFQATT; CDR2 reads SNEGSKA (reference sequence). The CDR3 loop spans 12 amino acids. V lost 6 bases, J lost 4 bases, and 12 bases lay in between.

This clone was counted between two and nine times. This sequence joins TRBV6-2 or TRBV6-3 and TRBJ2-5; TRBD1 might be the D (5 bases). Trimming shortened V by 1 base and J by 5 bases, and 17 bases separated the two germline ends. The germline V gene encodes CDR1 MNHEY and CDR2 SVGEGT. The CDR3 is 16 amino acids. The CDR3 is CASSYLGRAATETQYF. CDR3 sequence (DNA): TGTGCCAGCAGTTACTTGGGCAGGGCTGCCACTGAGACCCAGTACTTC.

This clone was counted a few times. The DNA of the CDR3 is TGTGCCACCTCAGGTCAGGAGGGCTACGAGCAGTACTTC. This translates into CATSGQEGYEQYF. J is TRBJ2-7 and V is TRBV10-3; maybe TRBD2 (6 bases). The V and J ends lost 10 bases and 3 bases respectively, with 16 bases between them. This CDR3 is 13 amino acids long. Germline V gene data show CDR1 as ENHRY and CDR2 as SYGVKD.

The sample holds a few counts of this clone. V is TRBV28 and J is TRBJ2-7; 7 bases fit TRBD2. CDR1 and CDR2 from the germline V gene are MDHEN and SYDVKM. V lost 4 bases to trimming and J lost 2 bases; unmatched junction nucleotides: 17. The CDR3 totals 18 residues. CDR3 sequence reads: CASSSPASGRPTPYEQYF. The CDR3 DNA is TGTGCCAGCAGTTCCCCCGCTAGCGGACGCCCAACACCCTACGAGCAGTACTTC. The whole variable domain, remainder taken from reference TRBV28 and TRBJ2-7, is DVKVTQSSRYLVKRTGEKVFLECVQDMDHENMFWYRQDPGLGLRLIYFSYDVKMKEKGDIPEGYSVSREKKERFSLILESASTNQTSMYLCASSSPASGRPTPYEQYFGPGTRLTVT.

The chain couples TRBV7-2 to TRBJ2-7, with D tentatively TRBD1 (5 bases). This CDR3 spans 14 amino acids. Germline-derived CDR1 and CDR2 are SGHTA and FQGNSA. Trimming left V 6 bases short and J 7 bases short, with 19 bases between. The CDR3 DNA sequence: TGTGCCAGCAGGGGAAAGATCATAGCAGGGGAGCAGTACTTC. Its translation is CASRGKIIAGEQYF.

With respect to this clone: This same CDR3 is encoded by further DNA sequences in the sample. The CDR3 DNA sequence: TGCAGTGCTAGAGGAAGGGGCGGTGGGGCTGGGGAGCAGTACTTC. This translates into CSARGRGGGAGEQYF. This chain links TRBV20-1 with TRBJ2-7, with D possibly matching TRBD1 (5 bases). The V gene lost 1 base and the J gene lost 7 bases, with 20 bases spanning the gap. The length of the CDR3 is 15 residues. Per germline, CDR1 DFQATT and CDR2 SNEGSKA (reference sequence).

The CDR3 DNA sequence: TGTGCCAGTAGTATAGTAGGGGGCGGGGGAGAGACCCAGTACTTC. Its translation is CASSIVGGGGETQYF. This chain links TRBV19 with TRBJ2-5, with D perhaps being TRBD1 or TRBD2 (7 bases each). Deletions cut 1 base from V and 4 bases from J, with 13 bases between. The CDR3 is 15 residues long. CDR1 LNHDA and CDR2 SQIVND come from the germline V gene (reference sequence).

V gene TRBV10-2 combines with J gene TRBJ1-1; D is unclear. This CDR3 has 14 residues. The V end was cut by 4 bases, the J end by 3 bases, with 12 bases between. Looked up from germline, CDR1 is WSHSY and CDR2 is SAAADI. The CDR3 is CASSGSFRDTEAFF. The DNA of the CDR3 is TGCGCCAGCAGTGGGTCTTTTCGGGACACTGAAGCTTTCTTT.

This clone is judged medium-sized (0.01 to 0.1%). The rearrangement uses TRBV2 and TRBJ2-3, with D hard to call. Trimming cost V 4 bases and J 0 bases, with 2 bases left between them. The germline V gene has CDR1 SNHLY and CDR2 FYNNEI. This CDR3 is built from 12 residues. The chain's CDR3 is CASSGSTDTQYF. The CDR3 DNA is TGTGCCAGCAGTGGAAGCACAGATACGCAGTATTTT.

This clone was seen a single time. The chain couples TRBV15 to TRBJ2-2; maybe TRBD1 (5 bases). The V end was cut by 0 bases, the J end by 6 bases, with 14 bases between. The germline gives CDR1 LNHNV, CDR2 YYDKDF (reference sequence). This CDR3 contains 16 residues. The CDR3 is CATSRERQGEAGELFF. The CDR3, as DNA: TGTGCCACCAGCAGAGAAAGGCAGGGCGAGGCCGGGGAGCTGTTTTTT.

This rearrangement joins TRBV11-3 to TRBJ1-2; D is unclear. The CDR3 has 12 amino acids. The V and J ends lost 5 bases and 6 bases respectively, with 10 bases between them. Per the germline V gene, CDR1 is SGHNT and CDR2 is YENEEA. Written as DNA, the CDR3 is TGTGCCAGCAGCACTCGGCCCAATGGCTACACCTTC. Residues: CASSTRPNGYTF.

This clone is deemed large. The chain couples TRBV28 to TRBJ1-1; 7 bases are a match to TRBD1. Trimming at V came to 5 bases and at J to 1 base, leaving 7 bases not matched to a gene. The germline CDR1 and CDR2 sequences are MDHEN and SYDVKM. CDR3 length: 15 residues. DNA of the CDR3: TGTGCCAGCAGTCCCGGGACAGTCGAGAACACTGAAGCTTTCTTT. It encodes CASSPGTVENTEAFF.